This TCR beta chain was retrieved from a study of blood T cells in healthy people across ages. Points from the study as a whole: Bulk PBMC profiling left naive and antigen-experienced comparisons inconclusive. The long-lived group displayed more naive CD4+ cells, plus higher diversity, than the aged donors did.

V dropped 5 bases and J dropped 6 bases, with 11 bases sitting between them. This CDR3 is built from 11 residues. Germline V gives CDR1 DFQATT, CDR2 SNEGSKA (reference sequence). Primed by a sample-barcoded 5' primer and a J-beta primer mix, a second PCR proceeded for about 7 to 12 cycles. TCRdb itself ran the 5' RACE reads through MiXCR, one entry per CDR3 protein. The sample lists hundreds of thousands of distinct CDR3 sequences, 45% to 60% occurring once. In each sample, at least 7 million PBMCs were isolated. Ten or more counts support this clonotype. What it binds is not known. The source material was blood. The chain joins TRBV20-1 to TRBJ2-7; no definite D call. This receptor was identified in a woman of 80 years or more in good health. In nucleotides, the CDR3 is TGCAGTGCTCGGGCTGGAGTCGAGCAGTACTTC. It yields the protein CSARAGVEQYF.